These 6 T cell receptor beta chains were sequenced from one sample in a study of blood T cell repertoires in COVID-19. Using immunoSEQ multiplex PCR, the repertoire was profiled, and TCRdb retains in-frame clones only, with some absent. The sample includes some 500,000 clones, roughly 90% of them seen just once. The material sequenced was PBMCs or T cells enriched from blood (not recorded which). These receptors originate from a woman aged 40 to 49 who had recovered from COVID-19.

This chain joins TRBV3-1 (or the pseudogene TRBV3-2) and TRBJ1-3, with TRBD1 as a possible D gene (5 bases). CDR1 and CDR2 (germline): LGHDT, YNNKEL (reference sequence). Trimming pared 0 bases from V and 15 bases from J, leaving 15 bases between. The CDR3 totals 13 residues. The DNA for the CDR3 is TGTGCCAGCAGCCAAGATCTGCAGGGCCGGGCATATTTT. It yields the protein CASSQDLQGRAYF.

V gene TRBV10-3 combines with J gene TRBJ2-1, with 11 bases lining up with TRBD2. Germline V gene lookup returns CDR1 ENHRY and CDR2 SYGVKD. The CDR3 loop spans 12 amino acids. Trimming removed 10 bases from V and 7 bases from J; junction bases left unmatched: 3. The CDR3: CATLAGGNEQFF. In DNA, the CDR3 is TGTGCCACGCTAGCGGGAGGAAATGAGCAGTTCTTC.

This clone was seen more than once but under ten times. V usage is TRBV5-1 and J usage is TRBJ1-2, with 9 bases that match TRBD1. This CDR3 contains 14 residues. Losses at the gene ends were 0 bases for V and 12 bases for J; bases not matched to a gene: 9. Germline V gene lookup returns CDR1 SGHRS and CDR2 YFSETQ. The CDR3 loop reads CASSLAGQGALNTF. The CDR3 DNA follows: TGCGCCAGCAGCTTGGCGGGACAGGGAGCTCTTAACACCTTC.

This chain connects TRBV10-3 to TRBJ1-2, with 7 bases aligning to TRBD1. CDR1 and CDR2 (germline): ENHRY, SYGVKD. J gave up 11 bases and V 7 bases, and 10 bases lay outside the gene matches. This CDR3 has 12 residues. The DNA for the CDR3 is TGTGCCATCACCGACAGGGCTGAACCTTACACCTTC. The encoded protein is CAITDRAEPYTF.

The chain carries TRBV6-5 and TRBJ2-7; a possible D gene is TRBD2 (6 bases). Looked up from germline, CDR1 is MNHEY and CDR2 is SVGAGI. The CDR3 spans 15 residues. V was pared by 3 bases and J by 1 base, with 13 bases between. The CDR3 reads CASSYWQGGSYEQYF. The CDR3 nucleotides are TGTGCCAGCAGTTATTGGCAGGGAGGATCCTACGAGCAGTACTTC.

The chain recombines TRBV7-2 with TRBJ2-7, with TRBD1 matching over 12 bases. Germline V CDR1 and CDR2: SGHTA, FQGNSA. This CDR3 contains 15 residues. The V segment lost 3 bases and the J segment 7 bases; nucleotides outside the gene matches: 7. CDR3 DNA sequence: TGTGCCAGCAGCTTTCAGGGACAGGGGGCAAGTGAGCAGTACTTC. This sequence encodes CASSFQGQGASEQYF. Full variable domain (missing parts from reference TRBV7-2 and TRBJ2-7): GAGVSQSPSNKVTEKGKDVELRCDPISGHTALYWYRQSLGQGLEFLIYFQGNSAPDKSGLPSDRFSAERTGGSVSTLTIQRTQQEDSAVYLCASSFQGQGASEQYFGPGTRLTVT.